This T cell receptor beta chain was captured by sequencing in a study of cytotoxic CD8 clonotypes in ibrutinib-treated CLL. In the study overall: Of the patients, about a dozen were relapsed/refractory, over 14 treatment-naive and about 17 IGHV unmutated. Study-level points and caveats: Public clonotypes were rare and shrank or held steady on treatment. Higher circulating CD8+ T-cell counts strongly accompanied higher baseline clonality, above age-matched healthy donors.

The germline V and J ends were trimmed by 0 bases and 0 bases, with 4 bases remaining between them. CDR1 and CDR2 (germline): SGHDT, YYEEEE. The CDR3 totals 13 residues. The sequencing depth, 1 in 200,000 to 1 in 1 million T cells, was the target. The data were produced by immunoSEQ multiplex PCR, yet TCRdb's version contains in-frame clones alone and is incomplete. This table has roughly 220,000 clones, nearly 80% appearing once. About this clone: Antigen unknown.

This receptor was identified in a human donor with chronic lymphocytic leukemia. The source was PBMCs, collected after 12 months of ibrutinib treatment. The chain couples TRBV5-6 to TRBJ2-7; D is unresolved. CDR3 protein: CASSLENSYEQYF. CDR3 DNA: TGTGCCAGCAGCTTGGAAAACTCCTACGAGCAGTACTTC.